The clone carrying this TCR beta chain has just a few counts. Its matching antigen is unknown. The length of the CDR3 is 14 residues. Between the trimmed V and J ends, which lost 0 bases and 15 bases, there was a span of 18 bases. Germline V CDR1 and CDR2: SEHNR, FQNEAQ (reference sequence). The whole isolated RNA underwent reverse transcription, so sequencing captured expressed TCRB transcripts. For naive, central memory and regulatory T cell samples, reads averaged roughly 3.6 million. Repertoires were generated with immunoSEQ multiplex PCR, while TCRdb's copy carries only in-frame clones and drops some. The sample holds over 500,000 clones; roughly a sixth are singletons and the top ten take 0.09% to 0.095%. These data originate in a study of beta chain features in type 1 diabetes. Notes on the study in general: The similarity of naive, central memory and Treg TCRB repertoires appeared greater among patients than among healthy donors. PCR, the amplification step, might favor shorter templates, equally in patients and controls.

The chain couples TRBV7-9 to TRBJ2-1, with D possibly TRBD2 on 5 matching bases. The sequence derives from a man younger than 35 in good health. Sequencing input: naive CD4+ T cells from blood. The CDR3 coding sequence is TGTGCCAGCAGCTTAGCTTACCCCGGGGAAGATCGGTTCTTC. It yields the protein CASSLAYPGEDRFF.